Many counts were recorded for the clone carrying this TCR beta chain. The target antigen is unknown. TCRdb's table, derived via immunoSEQ multiplex PCR, lists solely in-frame clones and lacks some. The data show around 1 million clones, over 75% seen once. This CDR3 has 13 residues. Germline-derived CDR1 and CDR2 are SQVTM and ANQGSEA. V lost 4 bases, J lost 5 bases, and 14 bases lay in between. The record originates from a study of shared clonotypes between healthy human individuals. Overall study findings and caveats: A generally larger estimated richness was seen in naive subsets than in memory subsets. Clonotypes not shared had lower generation probabilities than those common to all four donors.

The sample consisted of memory CD4+ T cells sorted from blood. Subset described: CD45RA-negative fraction. This sequence joins TRBV29-1 and TRBJ2-5; no clear D gene. This TCR came from a man between 18 and 35 years old in good health. In nucleotides, the CDR3 is TGCAGCGTTGCCAAGGGCTCTCAGGAGACCCAGTACTTC. This encodes CSVAKGSQETQYF.